This passage covers 4 T cell receptor beta chains from one sample sequenced in a study of shared clonotypes between healthy human individuals. TCRdb keeps only in-frame clones here, not all; method: immunoSEQ multiplex PCR. The sample has 2 million or so clones; 85% to 95% are singletons. Sequencing was performed on naive CD4+ T cells sorted from blood. Noted subset: CD45RA+ positively selected. These receptors originate from a man younger than 35 in good health.

The chain recombines TRBV6-1 with TRBJ2-4, with a tentative D call TRBD2 (6 bases). V shed 6 bases and J shed 5 bases, with 17 bases lying between them. The germline gives CDR1 MNHNS, CDR2 SASEGT. The CDR3 has 15 residues. CDR3 residues: CASRGLLGLENIQYF. CDR3 sequence (DNA): TGTGCCAGCAGGGGACTTCTGGGACTTGAAAACATTCAGTACTTC.

V usage is TRBV20-1 and J usage is TRBJ1-2; D call uncertain. CDR3 length equals 11 residues. Germline CDR1 is DFQATT and CDR2 is SNEGSKA (reference sequence). Trimming left V 6 bases short and J 8 bases short, with 13 bases between. In DNA, the CDR3 is TGCAGTGCCAATGAGGGTTTAGGCTACACCTTC. Its translation is CSANEGLGYTF.

The chain carries TRBV5-1 and TRBJ2-7, with 7 bases identical to TRBD1. Unmatched junction bases numbered 4, after V lost 3 bases and J lost 1 base. The CDR3 totals 14 residues. CDR1 and CDR2 (germline): SGHRS, YFSETQ. The CDR3 protein is CASSSHRGSYEQYF. DNA for the CDR3: TGCGCCAGCAGCTCGCACAGGGGATCCTACGAGCAGTACTTC.

This clone was found once. The chain employs TRBV4-1 and TRBJ1-1; 9 bases are shared with TRBD1. The V segment lost 2 bases and the J segment 4 bases; nucleotides outside the gene matches: 8. The CDR3 has 16 amino acids. CDR1 is MGHRA and CDR2 is YSYEKL in the germline V gene. The CDR3 region has the DNA TGCGCCAGCAGCCAATCCCGGGACAGGGAGCGCACTGAAGCTTTCTTT. It specifies CASSQSRDRERTEAFF.